This T cell receptor (beta chain) was identified during a study of blood T cell repertoires in COVID-19. Study-wide background: Nucleic acid was either cDNA or gDNA, and it came from T cells, B-cell-depleted T cells, or PBMCs.

V was cut by 5 bases and J by 7 bases, with 17 bases left in between. Germline CDR1 SEHNR, CDR2 FQNEAQ (reference sequence). The CDR3 contains 14 residues. Assay used: immunoSEQ multiplex PCR; TCRdb lists only in-frame clones, some missing. The table has 300,000 to 400,000 clones, about 88% seen once. Participants, about 18 to 100 years old, spanned under 25 US areas. Sequenced sample: PBMCs or T cells enriched from blood (not recorded which). This TCR was sampled from a woman aged 18-29 years who had recovered from COVID-19. The gene calls are TRBV7-9 and TRBJ1-1; possible D gene TRBD1, 5 bases. This chain's CDR3 is CASSVQELPGEAFF. The DNA of the CDR3 is TGTGCCAGCAGCGTACAGGAGCTCCCTGGTGAAGCTTTCTTT.